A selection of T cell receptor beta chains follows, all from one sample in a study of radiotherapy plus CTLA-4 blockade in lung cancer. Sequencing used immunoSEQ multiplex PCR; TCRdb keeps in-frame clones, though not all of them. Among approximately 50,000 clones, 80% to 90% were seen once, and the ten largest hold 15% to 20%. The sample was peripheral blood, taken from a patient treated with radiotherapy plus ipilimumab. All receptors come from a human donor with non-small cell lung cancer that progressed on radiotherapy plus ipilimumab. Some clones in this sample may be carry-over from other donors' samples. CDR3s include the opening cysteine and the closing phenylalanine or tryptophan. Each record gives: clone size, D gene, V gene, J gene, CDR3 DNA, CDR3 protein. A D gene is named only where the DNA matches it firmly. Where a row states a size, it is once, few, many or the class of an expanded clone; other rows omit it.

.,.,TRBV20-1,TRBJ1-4,TGCAGTGCTAGATTTGCGGAAAAACTGTTTTTT,CSARFAEKLFF
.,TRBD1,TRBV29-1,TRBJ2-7,TGCAGCTCCCGACAGGGGTACGAGCAGTACTTC,CSSRQGYEQYF
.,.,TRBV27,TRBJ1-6,TGTGCCAGCAGTTTTGGGGCAATGTCCTATAATTCACCCCTCCACTTT,CASSFGAMSYNSPLHF
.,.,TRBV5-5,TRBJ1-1,TGTGCCAGCAGAGACGCCGACAGTACTGAAGCTTTCTTT,CASRDADSTEAFF
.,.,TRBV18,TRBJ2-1,TGTGCCAGCTCACCACCGGGGGGCGGGAGCGGCAATGAGCAGTTCTTC,CASSPPGGGSGNEQFF
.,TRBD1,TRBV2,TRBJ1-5,TGTGCCAGCTCAGGACAGGAGGGCAATCAGCCCCAGCATTTT,CASSGQEGNQPQHF
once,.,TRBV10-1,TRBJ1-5,TGCGCCAGCAGTGAAGGACAACCCAATCAGCCCCAGCATTTT,CASSEGQPNQPQHF
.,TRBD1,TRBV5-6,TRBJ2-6,TGTGCCAGCGAACTTTTAGGGAGGGGGACAGGGGGAAGCAACGTCCTGACTTTC,CASELLGRGTGGSNVLTF
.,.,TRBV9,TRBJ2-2,TGTGCCAGCAGCGTCGGACACCAAAACACCGGGGAGCTGTTTTTT,CASSVGHQNTGELFF
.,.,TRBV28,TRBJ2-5,TGTGCCAGCAGTTCCCCACCGGGAGAGACCCAGTACTTC,CASSSPPGETQYF
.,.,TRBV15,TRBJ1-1,TGTGCCACCAGCAGCGCCTCTATGAACACTGAAGCTTTCTTT,CATSSASMNTEAFF
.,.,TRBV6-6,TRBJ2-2,TGTGCCAGCACGGAGATCGACACCGGGGAGCTGTTTTTT,CASTEIDTGELFF
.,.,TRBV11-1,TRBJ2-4,TGTGCCAGCAGCAAGGGAAGGTTTGAGGGCATTCAGTACTTC,CASSKGRFEGIQYF
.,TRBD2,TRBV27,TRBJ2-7,TGTGCCAGCAGTTTGGGAGCGGGAGGCGAGCAGTACTTC,CASSLGAGGEQYF
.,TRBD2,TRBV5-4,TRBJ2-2,TGTGCCAGCAGCTCTCTAGCGGGAGGAAGGACCGGGGAGCTGTTTTTT,CASSSLAGGRTGELFF
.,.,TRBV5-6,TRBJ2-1,TGTGCCAGCAGCCTACAGGGCAATGAGCAGTTCTTC,CASSLQGNEQFF
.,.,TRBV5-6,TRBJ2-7,TGTGCCAGCAGCTTTCCCCATTCGGACGAGCAGTACTTC,CASSFPHSDEQYF
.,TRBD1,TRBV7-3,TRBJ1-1,TGTGCCAGCAGCTTACTCCGGACAGGGTGGACTGAAGCTTTCTTT,CASSLLRTGWTEAFF
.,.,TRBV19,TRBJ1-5,TGTGCCAGTAGTATTCAAGGGTTGGGACACTTTCTAGCCCAGCATTTT,CASSIQGLGHFLAQHF
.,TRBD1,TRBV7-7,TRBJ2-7,TGTGCCAGCAGCTTAGCGGGACAGACAGGGAACGAGCAGTACTTC,CASSLAGQTGNEQYF
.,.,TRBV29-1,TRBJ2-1,TGCAGCGTGGAGAAGGTGGGTGAGCAGTTCTTC,CSVEKVGEQFF
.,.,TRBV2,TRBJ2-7,TGTGCCAGCGTCCCAACGGGCTACGAGCAGTACTTC,CASVPTGYEQYF
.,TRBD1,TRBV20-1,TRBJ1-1,TGCAGTGCTGCCGGACAGGGCCTAGCTTTCTTT,CSAAGQGLAFF
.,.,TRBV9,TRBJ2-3,TGTGCCAGCAGCGTAGGTGGGGTAGCGGGCACAGATACGCAGTATTTT,CASSVGGVAGTDTQYF
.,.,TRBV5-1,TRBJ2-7,TGCGCCAGCAGCAGCACGGGACACACTCTGGGAGAGCAGTACTTC,CASSSTGHTLGEQYF
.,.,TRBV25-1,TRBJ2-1,TGTGCCAGCAGTGAGGGTAGAAGGGGAAGCGATGAGCAGTTCTTC,CASSEGRRGSDEQFF
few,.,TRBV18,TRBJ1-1,TGTGCCAGCTCACCACAGGTTCACAGTGAAGCTTTCTTT,CASSPQVHSEAFF
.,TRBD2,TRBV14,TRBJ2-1,TGTGCCAGCAGCCAAGATGAGGGCGATAGCGGGGGGGCAGTTGGTGAGCAGTTCTTC,CASSQDEGDSGGAVGEQFF
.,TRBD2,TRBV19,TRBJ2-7,TGTGCCAGTAGTCCAGGGACTAGCGGGGCCTACGAGCAGTACTTC,CASSPGTSGAYEQYF
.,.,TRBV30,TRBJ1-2,TGTGCCTGGAGTCGACTCCCGGCAGGGGTGCACTATGGCTACACCTTC,CAWSRLPAGVHYGYTF
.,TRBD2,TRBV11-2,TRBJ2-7,TGTGCCAGCAGCTTCACGGGGGGGACATCCTACGAGCAGTACTTC,CASSFTGGTSYEQYF
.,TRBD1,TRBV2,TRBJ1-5,TGTGCCAGCAATGAGGGGGCTAAGAATCAGCCCCAGCATTTT,CASNEGAKNQPQHF
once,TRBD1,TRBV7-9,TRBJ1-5,TGTGCCAGCAGTCCCGACAGGGGGCTTGACGGCAATCAGCCCCAGCATTTT,CASSPDRGLDGNQPQHF
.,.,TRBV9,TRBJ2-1,TGTGCCAGCAGCGTAGAGTATGGGAGATCTGACAATGAGCAGTTCTTC,CASSVEYGRSDNEQFF
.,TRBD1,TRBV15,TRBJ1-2,TGTGCCACCAGCAGAGCGCGGGACAGGGCGTATGGCTACACCTTC,CATSRARDRAYGYTF
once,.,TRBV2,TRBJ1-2,TGTGCCAGCATAGGGACACTGAGGAGTGGCTACACCTTC,CASIGTLRSGYTF
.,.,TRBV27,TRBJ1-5,TGTGCCAGCAGTTTAACAGGGAATCAGCCCCAGCATTTT,CASSLTGNQPQHF
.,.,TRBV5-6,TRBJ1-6,TGTGCCAGCACCTCGACGGGATATTCACCCCTCCACTTT,CASTSTGYSPLHF
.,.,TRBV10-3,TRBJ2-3,TGTGCCATCAAGGCTAGCGCGACAGATACGCAGTATTTT,CAIKASATDTQYF
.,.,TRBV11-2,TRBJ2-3,TGTGCCAGCAGCTTAGGCGGGGTCGGAACAGATACGCAGTATTTT,CASSLGGVGTDTQYF
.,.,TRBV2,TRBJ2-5,TGTGCCAGCATCGGTCAGGGTCAAGAGACCCAGTACTTC,CASIGQGQETQYF
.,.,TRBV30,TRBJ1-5,TGTGCCTGGAGTGTCTTCGGGGGTCAGCCCCAGCATTTT,CAWSVFGGQPQHF
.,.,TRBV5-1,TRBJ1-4,TGCGCCAGCAGCTTGGGACTCTCTGAGGGAAAACTGTTTTTT,CASSLGLSEGKLFF
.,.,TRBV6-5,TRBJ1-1,TGTGCCAGCAGTTATCGGAGGGACACTGAAGCTTTCTTT,CASSYRRDTEAFF
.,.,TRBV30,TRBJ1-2,TGTGCCATGACAGGAAACTATGGCTACACCTTC,CAMTGNYGYTF
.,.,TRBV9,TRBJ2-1,TGTGCCGGCACCCGGAGTAGCGCCGATGAGCAGTTCTTC,CAGTRSSADEQFF
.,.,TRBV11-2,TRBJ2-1,TGTGCCAGCAGCAATAGAGGGCAGGTAAACTACAATGAGCAGTTCTTC,CASSNRGQVNYNEQFF
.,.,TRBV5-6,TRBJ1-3,TGTGCCAGCAGCGTCGAGATCCACTCTGGAAACACCATATATTTT,CASSVEIHSGNTIYF